This T cell receptor (beta chain) was sequenced in a study of response to subunit inactivated influenza vaccine. Trimming removed 1 base from V and 0 bases from J; junction bases left unmatched: 7. Germline CDR1 reads MDHEN; CDR2 reads SYDVKM. The CDR3 has 18 residues. TCRdb redid the calling of the RT-PCR reads with MiXCR, one entry per CDR3 protein. The sample carries roughly 500,000 distinct CDR3 sequences, less than 25% recorded once. The data also belong to a second study, concerning T cells expressing NK-cell markers. That work contributes: Beta-chain TCR cDNA was generated via 5'RACE template switching with UMIs. Most of the eight sequenced donors were HCMV-seropositive; one was seronegative. Topping the CD3+CD56-NKG2C+ fraction as well were these clonotypes, in several donors.

The sequencing here drew on CD4+ T cells sorted from PBMCs, taken about 13 days after vaccination. This TCR derives from a man aged 50-59 years who received an inactivated influenza vaccine. The chain combines TRBV28 with TRBJ2-3; 10 bases map to TRBD2. CDR3: CASSLLLAGLQSTDTQYF. CDR3 sequence (DNA): TGTGCCAGCAGTTTATTACTAGCGGGGCTGCAGAGCACAGATACGCAGTATTTT. Full variable domain (missing parts from reference TRBV28 and TRBJ2-3): DVKVTQSSRYLVKRTGEKVFLECVQDMDHENMFWYRQDPGLGLRLIYFSYDVKMKEKGDIPEGYSVSREKKERFSLILESASTNQTSMYLCASSLLLAGLQSTDTQYFGPGTRLTVL.